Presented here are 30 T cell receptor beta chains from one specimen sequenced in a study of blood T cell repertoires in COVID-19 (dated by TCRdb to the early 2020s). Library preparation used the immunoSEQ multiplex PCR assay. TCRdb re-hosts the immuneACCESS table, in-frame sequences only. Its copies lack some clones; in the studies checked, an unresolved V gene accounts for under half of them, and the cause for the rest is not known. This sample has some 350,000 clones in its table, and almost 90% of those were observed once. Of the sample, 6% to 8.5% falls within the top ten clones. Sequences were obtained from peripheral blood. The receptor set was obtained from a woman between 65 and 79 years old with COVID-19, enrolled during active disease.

This chain's CDR3 is CASSYSTDRQNTEAFF. The CDR3 nucleotides read TGTGCCAGCAGTTACTCGACGGACAGGCAGAACACTGAAGCTTTCTTT. The chain uses TRBV6-5 and TRBJ1-1, with TRBD1 identical over 7 bases. This CDR3 has 16 residues. Germline CDR1 reads MNHEY; CDR2 reads SVGAGI. Trimming cost V 0 bases and J 1 base; bases outside gene matches: 5.

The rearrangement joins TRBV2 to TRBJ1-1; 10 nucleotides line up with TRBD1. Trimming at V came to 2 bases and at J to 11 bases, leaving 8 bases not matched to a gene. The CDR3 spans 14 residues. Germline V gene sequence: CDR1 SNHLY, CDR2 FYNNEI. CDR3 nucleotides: TGTGCCAGCAGTGAAACGCCGGGACAGGGGATGGCTTTCTTT. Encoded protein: CASSETPGQGMAFF.

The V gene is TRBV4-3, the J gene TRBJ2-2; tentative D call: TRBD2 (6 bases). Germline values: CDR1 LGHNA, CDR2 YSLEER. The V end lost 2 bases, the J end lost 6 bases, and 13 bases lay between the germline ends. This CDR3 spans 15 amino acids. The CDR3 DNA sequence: TGCGCCAGCAGCCAACGTATGGGGGGACCCGGGGAGCTGTTTTTT. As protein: CASSQRMGGPGELFF.

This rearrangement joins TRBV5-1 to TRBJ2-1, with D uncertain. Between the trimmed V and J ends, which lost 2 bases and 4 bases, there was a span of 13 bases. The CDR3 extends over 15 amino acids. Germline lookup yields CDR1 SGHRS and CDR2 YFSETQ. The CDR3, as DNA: TGCGCCAGCAGCTTAGTACCGCAGGTATACAATGAGCAGTTCTTC. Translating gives CASSLVPQVYNEQFF.

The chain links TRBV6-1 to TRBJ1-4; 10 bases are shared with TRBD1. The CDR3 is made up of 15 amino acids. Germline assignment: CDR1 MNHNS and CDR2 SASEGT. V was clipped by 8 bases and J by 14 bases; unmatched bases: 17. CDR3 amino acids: CASSPGQGMITRLFF. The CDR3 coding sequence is TGTGCCAGCTCCCCGGGACAGGGGATGATAACACGGCTGTTTTTT.

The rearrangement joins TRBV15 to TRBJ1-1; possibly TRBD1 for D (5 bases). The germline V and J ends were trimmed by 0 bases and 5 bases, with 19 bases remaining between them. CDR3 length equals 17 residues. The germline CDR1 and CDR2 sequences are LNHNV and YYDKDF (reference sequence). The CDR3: CATSREGVTGGRTEAFF. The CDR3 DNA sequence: TGTGCCACCAGCAGAGAAGGGGTGACGGGGGGGAGGACTGAAGCTTTCTTT.

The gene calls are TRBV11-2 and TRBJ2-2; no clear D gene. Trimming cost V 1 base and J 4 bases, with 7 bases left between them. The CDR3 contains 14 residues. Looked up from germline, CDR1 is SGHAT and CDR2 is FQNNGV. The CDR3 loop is CASSLAGPTGELFF. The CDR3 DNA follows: TGTGCCAGCAGCTTAGCGGGTCCCACCGGGGAGCTGTTTTTT.

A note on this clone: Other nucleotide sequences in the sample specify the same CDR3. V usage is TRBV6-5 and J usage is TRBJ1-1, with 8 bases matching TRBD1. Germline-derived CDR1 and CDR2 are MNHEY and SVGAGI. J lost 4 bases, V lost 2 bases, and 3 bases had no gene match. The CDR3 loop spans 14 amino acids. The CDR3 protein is CASSYGQGATEAFF. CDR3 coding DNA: TGTGCCAGCAGTTACGGGCAGGGGGCCACTGAAGCTTTCTTT.

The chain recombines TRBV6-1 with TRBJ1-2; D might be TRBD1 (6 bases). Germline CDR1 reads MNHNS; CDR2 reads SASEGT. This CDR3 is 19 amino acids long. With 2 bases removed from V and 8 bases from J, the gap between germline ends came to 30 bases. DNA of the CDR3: TGTGCCAGCAGTGAAAGGGGGAAAGGTTCGTGGGCCGGAGGTAGCGGCTACACCTTC. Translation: CASSERGKGSWAGGSGYTF.

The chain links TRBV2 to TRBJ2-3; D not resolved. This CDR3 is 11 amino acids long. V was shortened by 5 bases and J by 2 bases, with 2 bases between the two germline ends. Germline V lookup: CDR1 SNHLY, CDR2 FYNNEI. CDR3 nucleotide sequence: TGTGCCAGCAGTTACACAGATACGCAGTATTTT. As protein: CASSYTDTQYF.

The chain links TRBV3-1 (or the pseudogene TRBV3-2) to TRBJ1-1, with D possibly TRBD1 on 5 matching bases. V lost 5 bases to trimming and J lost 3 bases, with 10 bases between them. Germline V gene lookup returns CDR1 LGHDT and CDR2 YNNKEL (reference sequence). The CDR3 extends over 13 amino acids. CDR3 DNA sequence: TGTGCCAGCAGCGTACGGGGGGACACTGAAGCTTTCTTT. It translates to CASSVRGDTEAFF.

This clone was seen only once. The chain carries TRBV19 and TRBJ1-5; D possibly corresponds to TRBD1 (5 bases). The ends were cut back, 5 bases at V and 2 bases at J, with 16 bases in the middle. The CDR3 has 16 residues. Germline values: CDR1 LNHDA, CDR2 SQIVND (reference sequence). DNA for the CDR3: TGTGCCAGTAGTCCCACAGGAGGGAAAGGCAATCAGCCCCAGCATTTT. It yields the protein CASSPTGGKGNQPQHF.

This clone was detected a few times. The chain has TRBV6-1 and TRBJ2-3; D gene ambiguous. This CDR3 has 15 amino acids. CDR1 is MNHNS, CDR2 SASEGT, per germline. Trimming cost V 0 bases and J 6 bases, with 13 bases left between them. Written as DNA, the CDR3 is TGTGCCAGCAGTGAAGCTTTAGGAGAGAGGGATACGCAGTATTTT. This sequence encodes CASSEALGERDTQYF.

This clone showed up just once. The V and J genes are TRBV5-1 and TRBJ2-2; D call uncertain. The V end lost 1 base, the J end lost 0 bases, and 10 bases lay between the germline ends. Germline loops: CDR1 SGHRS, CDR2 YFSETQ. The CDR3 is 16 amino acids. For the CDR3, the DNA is TGCGCCAGCAGCTTGCGAGGTTGGGCGAACACCGGGGAGCTGTTTTTT. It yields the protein CASSLRGWANTGELFF.

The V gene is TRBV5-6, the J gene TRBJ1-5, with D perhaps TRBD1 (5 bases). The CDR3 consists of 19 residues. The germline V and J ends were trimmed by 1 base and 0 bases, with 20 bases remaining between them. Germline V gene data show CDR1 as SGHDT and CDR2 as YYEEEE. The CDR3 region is CASSLKGAWGSNSNQPQHF. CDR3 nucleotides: TGTGCCAGCAGCTTGAAGGGCGCTTGGGGCTCTAATAGCAATCAGCCCCAGCATTTT. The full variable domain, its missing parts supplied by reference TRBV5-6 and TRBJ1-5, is DAGVTQSPTHLIKTRGQQVTLRCSPKSGHDTVSWYQQALGQGPQFIFQYYEEEERQRGNFPDRFSGHQFPNYSSELNVNALLLGDSALYLCASSLKGAWGSNSNQPQHFGDGTRLSIL.

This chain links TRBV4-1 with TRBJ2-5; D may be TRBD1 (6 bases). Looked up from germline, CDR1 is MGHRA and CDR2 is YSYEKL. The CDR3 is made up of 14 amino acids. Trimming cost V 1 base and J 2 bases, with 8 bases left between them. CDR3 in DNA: TGCGCCAGCAGCCAAGGGACAGTACAAGAGACCCAGTACTTC. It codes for CASSQGTVQETQYF.

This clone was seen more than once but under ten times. This CDR3 reads CASSVTGVEAFF. CDR3 nucleotide sequence: TGTGCCAGCAGTGTAACAGGGGTTGAAGCTTTCTTT. The V and J genes are TRBV28 and TRBJ1-1, with 7 bases identical to TRBD1. Germline V gene lookup returns CDR1 MDHEN and CDR2 SYDVKM. The CDR3 has 12 residues. J lost 7 bases, V lost 5 bases, and 4 bases had no gene match.

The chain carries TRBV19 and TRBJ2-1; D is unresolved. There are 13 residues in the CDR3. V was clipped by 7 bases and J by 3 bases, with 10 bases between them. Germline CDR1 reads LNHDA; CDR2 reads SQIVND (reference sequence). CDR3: CASMARNYNEQFF. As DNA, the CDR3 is TGTGCCAGTATGGCTAGGAACTACAATGAGCAGTTCTTC.

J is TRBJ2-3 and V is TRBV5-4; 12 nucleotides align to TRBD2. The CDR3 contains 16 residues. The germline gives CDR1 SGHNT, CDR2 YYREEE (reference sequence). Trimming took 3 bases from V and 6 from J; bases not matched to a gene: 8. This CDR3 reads CASSWTSGNLADTQYF. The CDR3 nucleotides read TGTGCCAGCAGCTGGACTAGCGGGAACCTGGCGGATACGCAGTATTTT.

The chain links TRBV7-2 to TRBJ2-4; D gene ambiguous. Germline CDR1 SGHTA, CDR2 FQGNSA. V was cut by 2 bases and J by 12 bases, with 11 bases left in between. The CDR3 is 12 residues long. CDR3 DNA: TGTGCCAGCAGCTTAATCCCCACAGCTCAGTACTTC. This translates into CASSLIPTAQYF.

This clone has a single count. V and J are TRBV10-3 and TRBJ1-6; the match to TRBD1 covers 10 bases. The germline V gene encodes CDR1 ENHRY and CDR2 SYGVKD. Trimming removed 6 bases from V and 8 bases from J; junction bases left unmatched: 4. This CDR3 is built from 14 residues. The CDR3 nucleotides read TGTGCCATCAGGACAGGGGGCGCATATTCACCCCTCCACTTT. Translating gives CAIRTGGAYSPLHF.

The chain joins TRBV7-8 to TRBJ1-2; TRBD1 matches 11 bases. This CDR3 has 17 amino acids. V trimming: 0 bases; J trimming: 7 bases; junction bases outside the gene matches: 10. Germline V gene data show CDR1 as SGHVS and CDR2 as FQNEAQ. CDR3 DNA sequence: TGTGCCAGCAGCTTAGCTGATCCGGGACAGGGGGTTTTTGGCTACACCTTC. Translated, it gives CASSLADPGQGVFGYTF. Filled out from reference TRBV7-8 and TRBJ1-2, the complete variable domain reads GAGVSQSPRYKVAKRGQDVALRCDPISGHVSLFWYQQALGQGPEFLTYFQNEAQLDKSGLPSDRFFAERPEGSVSTLKIQRTQQEDSAVYLCASSLADPGQGVFGYTFGSGTRLTVV.

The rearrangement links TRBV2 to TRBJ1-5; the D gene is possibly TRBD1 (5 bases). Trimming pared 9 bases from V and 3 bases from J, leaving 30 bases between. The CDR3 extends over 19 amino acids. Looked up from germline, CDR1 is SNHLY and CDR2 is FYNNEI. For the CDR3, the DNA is TGTGCCAGTAACGGGGGAGGGAATCCCTTTGGGGTTTCCAATCAGCCCCAGCATTTT. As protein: CASNGGGNPFGVSNQPQHF. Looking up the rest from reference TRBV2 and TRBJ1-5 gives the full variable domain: EPEVTQTPSHQVTQMGQEVILRCVPISNHLYFYWYRQILGQKVEFLVSFYNNEISEKSEIFDDQFSVERPDGSNFTLKIRSTKLEDSAMYFCASNGGGNPFGVSNQPQHFGDGTRLSIL.

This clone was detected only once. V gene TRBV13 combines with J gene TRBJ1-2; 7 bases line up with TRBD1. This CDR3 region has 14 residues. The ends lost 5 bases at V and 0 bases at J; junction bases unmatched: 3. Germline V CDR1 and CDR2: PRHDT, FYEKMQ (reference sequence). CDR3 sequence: CASSLGTANYGYTF. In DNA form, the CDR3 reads TGTGCCAGCAGCCTCGGGACAGCTAACTATGGCTACACCTTC.

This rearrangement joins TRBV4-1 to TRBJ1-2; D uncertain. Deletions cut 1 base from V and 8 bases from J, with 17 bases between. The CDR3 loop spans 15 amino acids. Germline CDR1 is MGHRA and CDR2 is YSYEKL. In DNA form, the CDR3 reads TGCGCCAGCAGCCAAGCTCGTGGACTGCCGGAGGGCTACACCTTC. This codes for CASSQARGLPEGYTF.

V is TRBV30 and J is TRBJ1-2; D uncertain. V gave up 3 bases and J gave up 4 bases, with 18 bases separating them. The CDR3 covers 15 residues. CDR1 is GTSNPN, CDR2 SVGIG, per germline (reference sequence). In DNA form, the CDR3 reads TGTGCCTGGAGCCTTACCCTCGGGGTACCCTATGGCTACACCTTC. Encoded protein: CAWSLTLGVPYGYTF.

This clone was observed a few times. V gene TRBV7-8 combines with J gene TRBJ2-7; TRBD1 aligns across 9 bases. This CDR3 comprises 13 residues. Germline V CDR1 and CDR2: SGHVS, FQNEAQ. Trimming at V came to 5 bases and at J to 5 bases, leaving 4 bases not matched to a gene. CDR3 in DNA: TGTGCCAGCAGCCGGGACAGGGTCCACGAGCAGTACTTC. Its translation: CASSRDRVHEQYF. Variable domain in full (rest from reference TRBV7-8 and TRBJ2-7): GAGVSQSPRYKVAKRGQDVALRCDPISGHVSLFWYQQALGQGPEFLTYFQNEAQLDKSGLPSDRFFAERPEGSVSTLKIQRTQQEDSAVYLCASSRDRVHEQYFGPGTRLTVT.

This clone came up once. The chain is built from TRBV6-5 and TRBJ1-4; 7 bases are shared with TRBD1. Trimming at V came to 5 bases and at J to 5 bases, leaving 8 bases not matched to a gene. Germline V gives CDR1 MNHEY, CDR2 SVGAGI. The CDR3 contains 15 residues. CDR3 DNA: TGTGCCAGCAGTATGGGACAGATTCCGAATGAAAAACTGTTTTTT. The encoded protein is CASSMGQIPNEKLFF.

This CDR3 is CASSLGGEGNYGYTF. The CDR3 DNA reads TGCGCCAGCAGCCTAGGAGGGGAAGGGAACTATGGCTACACCTTC. The rearrangement joins TRBV5-1 to TRBJ1-2, with a weak D call TRBD1 (5 bases). The V end was cut by 4 bases, the J end by 2 bases, with 15 bases between. CDR1 SGHRS and CDR2 YFSETQ come from the germline V gene. The CDR3 has 15 amino acids.

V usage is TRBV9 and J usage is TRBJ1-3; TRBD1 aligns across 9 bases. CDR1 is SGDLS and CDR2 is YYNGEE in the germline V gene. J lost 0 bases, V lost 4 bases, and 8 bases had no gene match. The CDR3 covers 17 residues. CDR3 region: CASSPGTGLYSGNTIYF. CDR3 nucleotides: TGTGCCAGCAGCCCCGGGACAGGGTTATACTCTGGAAACACCATATATTTT.